This TCR beta chain was sequenced during a study of blood T cell repertoires in COVID-19 (dated by TCRdb to between 2020 and 2021). A note on the overall study: Samples covering the acute and convalescent phases of COVID-19 were provided by collaborators in the United States, Italy and Spain. The dataset comprised deeply sampled blood TCRbeta repertoires from subjects exposed to, actively infected with, or recovered from COVID-19. A freely available public database, intended as a resource for researchers studying the immune response to SARS-CoV-2, is where the repertoires were released. Nearly every sample came with metadata listing a de-identified subject ID, COVID-19 status, age in years and sex. HLA class I and class II types, where available, came from metadata supplied by the sample provider rather than from assay-based typing. Samples came from the ongoing ImmuneRACE study (first 160 participants) plus 1,254 subjects from 6 global collaborators. The prospective study material was composed of cDNA or gDNA derived from T cells, B-cell-depleted T cells, or PBMCs. The full study reports these points: Clinical and demographic metadata were provided uncurated, with the amount varying by source and participant.

As encoded in the germline V gene, CDR1 is MDHEN while CDR2 is SYDVKM. Relative to germline, V is 2 bases shorter and J is 5 bases shorter, with 12 bases between their ends. Counted from cysteine to phenylalanine, this CDR3 has 15 amino acids. Only the CDR3 part of the read is kept: 45 bases, read in frame from the first base. In its sample, this clone was seen once. What this receptor recognizes is not known. Nothing much larger sits one base from this clone, and base qualities are not available. The immunoSEQ Assay, a bias-controlled multiplex PCR, was used to amplify TCRbeta CDR3 regions from genomic DNA. The study's own analysis went as follows. Within the assay, amplification of reference gene primers was used to estimate how many nucleated cells each sample contained. Sequence reads were collapsed and filtered to measure the absolute abundance of every unique TCRbeta CDR3 rearrangement. Productive Simpson clonality was computed per sample as the square root of Simpson's diversity index over productive rearrangements. This immuneACCESS table, as held by TCRdb, lists in-frame sequences with V and J called but not all clones. Of the missing ones, under half trace to an unresolved V gene in checked studies; the others have no known cause. V and J calls and clone size follow that table, whereas D and trimming were derived from the DNA. This sample holds approximately 210,000 clones; roughly 85% were observed only once. The ten largest clones capture 2% to 3% of the sample.

Whole blood was collected in K2EDTA tubes by collaborating institutions according to the institutions' own protocols. For TCRbeta analysis, collaborators shipped samples as frozen whole blood, isolated PBMCs, or DNA extracted from either of those sample types. The chain is encoded by TRBV28 joined to TRBJ1-4, with TRBD1 as a weak D call on 5 bases. Sequencing input: peripheral blood. The TCR sequence derives from a woman between 65 and 79 years old with active or convalescent COVID-19. The CDR3 loop reads CASSLETDMNEKLFF. The DNA sequence is as follows: TGTGCCAGCAGTTTAGAGACAGATATGAATGAAAAACTGTTTTTT.